This T cell receptor (beta chain) was profiled in a study of cytomegalovirus exposure and HLA in healthy donors. Findings and caveats of the study: Researchers counted about 150 TCR beta chains as cytomegalovirus-associated.

As concerns this clone: Its antigen remains unidentified.

The PCR was carried out with 60 Vbeta primers and 13 Jbeta primers. Sequenced by immunoSEQ multiplex PCR; TCRdb stores in-frame clones only, minus some. The sample lists approximately 140,000 clones; around 80% were seen once. Donors were nominally healthy when sampled, though unrecorded immune exposures were likely. The sequence was collected from a woman between 35 and 50 years old in good health and CMV-seronegative. Source material: PBMCs.

CDR3 region: CASSLGTSGTNEQYF. The CDR3 DNA reads TGCGCCAGCAGCTTGGGGACTAGCGGGACAAACGAGCAGTACTTC. The V and J genes are TRBV5-1 and TRBJ2-7; TRBD2 matches at 12 bases. V shed 0 bases and J 5 bases; nucleotides not matched to a gene: 3. This CDR3 is built from 15 residues. Looked up from germline, CDR1 is SGHRS and CDR2 is YFSETQ. Full variable domain (missing parts from reference TRBV5-1 and TRBJ2-7): KAGVTQTPRYLIKTRGQQVTLSCSPISGHRSVSWYQQTPGQGLQFLFEYFSETQRNKGNFPGRFSGRQFSNSRSEMNVSTLELGDSALYLCASSLGTSGTNEQYFGPGTRLTVT.